This T cell receptor beta chain was obtained from a study of T cell changes during pregnancy in multiple sclerosis. Trimming cost V 4 bases and J 1 base, with 9 bases left between them. Per the germline V gene, CDR1 is SQVTM and CDR2 is ANQGSEA. The CDR3 consists of 13 residues. Produced via immunoSEQ multiplex PCR; TCRdb's table is partial and in-frame only. Found here are about 92,000 clones, more than 90% of them singletons; the top ten hold about 1.5%. The sequence was collected from a female donor with multiple sclerosis, enrolled in a pregnancy study. The chain uses TRBV29-1 and TRBJ2-3; D not certain. Sequencing used peripheral blood, obtained in the first trimester of pregnancy. The DNA for the CDR3 is TGCAGCGTTGTTCTCTACCGCACAGATACGCAGTATTTT. Its translation: CSVVLYRTDTQYF.